This T cell receptor beta chain came from a study of T cell responses to AZD1222 COVID-19 vaccine (dated by TCRdb to the early 2020s). Study-wide context: Because spike-specific TCR depth and breadth did not differ between the two schedules, AZD1222 recipients who got a second dose at roughly 4 weeks were pooled with those who got a second dose at roughly 12 weeks. TCR sequencing was performed for about 250 trial participants, of whom about 200 were given two doses of AZD1222 and around 25 were given two doses of MenACWY control vaccine. Enrollment into the trials was organized by age into subgroups of 18-55, 56-69 and 70-plus years, and those subgroups contained approximately 150, 30 and 60 TCR-sequenced participants, respectively. The paper's findings and limits, for the study overall: Participants were mostly white British, with more females than males. The authors suggested clonal diversity may have been underestimated. Epitopes outside the regions mutated in the B.1.351 and B.1.1.7 variants were reportedly recognized by nearly half of the unique spike-specific TCRs. After two AZD1222 doses, spike-specific TCR breadth and depth were significantly higher than at day 0 and than in MenACWY recipients. Because no samples from the day 14 peak response were available, repertoires could be characterized only after the peak T cell response. Only five or six AZD1222 recipients were SARS-CoV-2 seropositive at baseline, limiting conclusions about previously exposed vaccinees. CD4 TCRs associated with the vaccine covered the entire spike protein, and the dominant responses were in regions 160-218 and 743-854. In the small 56-69-year group, the increase in depth fell short of significance, most likely because of low power.

The sample's time point, from its label and the paper: baseline before first vaccination. The vaccinee samples were drawn from two UK trials, COV001 and COV002, one of which was a single-blind randomized controlled phase 2/3 trial testing AZD1222 (ChAdOx1 nCoV-19) in healthy adults. For TCRbeta chain sequencing, PBMC samples were collected from trial participants at day 0 and at day 28 after the second dose. Turning to this clone: There is no known antigen for this receptor. Base qualities are missing; no much larger clone stands one base away.

V is pared back by 6 bases and J by 4 bases, with 15 bases lying between the germline termini. The CDR3 goes from the cysteine to the phenylalanine over 14 residues. Of the read, only the CDR3 DNA is kept; its 42 bases are in frame from base 1. CDR1 and CDR2, per the germline V gene, are SGHVS and FQNEAQ. The CDR3 regions of human TCRbeta chains were analyzed by immunosequencing. The authors' analysis ran thus. Repertoire TCRs were matched against a reference library of SARS-CoV-2-specific TCRs generated with the MIRA antigen-specificity platform. Breadth meant the fraction of unique TCRs that were SARS-CoV-2-associated, whereas depth meant the fraction of total T cells that were SARS-CoV-2-associated. Using the MIRA data, each spike-specific TCR was assigned both to the spike region to which the TCR was reactive and to a CD4 or CD8 class. Log10-transformed breadth and depth values were compared by one-way ANOVA with Sidak's multiple comparisons tests. This is the immuneACCESS table as TCRdb keeps it, with only in-frame sequences that have V and J called. A part of the clones is gone; compared with another copy, unresolved V genes explain less than half, and the rest is unexplained. That table supplies the V and J calls and clone size; D and trimming were determined from the DNA. A total of 130,000 or so clones appear in this sample, over 90% of them only once. The ten biggest clones cover about 5% of the sample.

The sequence was collected from an adult in good health. The source was peripheral blood, collected on day 0 of AZD1222 vaccination. The V and J segments used are TRBV7-8 and TRBJ1-2, with a weak D call of TRBD1 (6 bases match). The CDR3 sequence is CASSNGGTTYGYTF. The DNA sequence is TGTGCCAGCAGTAATGGGGGCACTACCTATGGCTACACCTTC.